Reported below is one T cell receptor beta chain. This specimen comes from a study of blood T cell repertoires in COVID-19. Study information: COVID-19 samples collected from the United States, Italy and Spain covered acute and convalescent phases. The analysed material was cDNA or gDNA that came from T cells, B-cell-depleted T cells, or PBMCs.

V dropped 5 bases and J dropped 1; count of bases not matched to a gene: 6. The CDR3 consists of 14 residues. The V gene's germline CDR1 is GTSNPN and CDR2 SVGIG (reference sequence). In the authors' methods: How many nucleated cells were present was estimated from reference gene primer amplification. The protocol was immunoSEQ multiplex PCR, while the TCRdb copy is restricted to in-frame clones and leaves out a portion. V and J calls plus clone size are reproduced from that table; the DNA served to infer D and trimming. The sample lists 250,000 to 350,000 clones, 86% seen once, with about 12% in the top ten. Seattle researchers signed up patients amid active infection and tracked them longitudinally.

Sequencing was carried out using peripheral blood. J is TRBJ2-7 and V is TRBV30, with 9 nucleotides matching TRBD1. The source is a woman between 65 and 79 years old with COVID-19, enrolled during active disease. DNA for the CDR3: TGTGCCTGGGGTCTGGGACAGGGATCCTACGAGCAGTACTTC. It translates to CAWGLGQGSYEQYF.